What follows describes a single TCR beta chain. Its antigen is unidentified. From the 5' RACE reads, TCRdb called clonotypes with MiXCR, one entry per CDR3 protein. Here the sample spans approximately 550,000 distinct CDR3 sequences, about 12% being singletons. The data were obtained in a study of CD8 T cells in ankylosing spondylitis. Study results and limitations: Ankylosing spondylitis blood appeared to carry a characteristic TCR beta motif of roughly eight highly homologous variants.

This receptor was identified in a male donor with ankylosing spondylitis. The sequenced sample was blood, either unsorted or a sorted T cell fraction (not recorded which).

CDR3 sequence: CASSGREVRYNEQFF. As DNA, the CDR3 is TGCGCCAGCAGCGGGCGGGAGGTTAGGTACAATGAGCAGTTCTTC. The V and J genes are TRBV5-1 and TRBJ2-1, with 8 bases fitting TRBD2. Germline V gene lookup returns CDR1 SGHRS and CDR2 YFSETQ. The CDR3 sequence is 15 residues long. The V and J ends lost 4 bases and 4 bases, in that order; junction bases with no gene match: 7.